The 9 T cell receptor beta chains presented below share a single source sample, sequenced in a study of blood T cell repertoires in COVID-19. Sequencing used immunoSEQ multiplex PCR; TCRdb keeps in-frame clones, though not all of them. Found here are about 180,000 clones, about 83% of them singletons; the top ten hold roughly 18%. The sample comprised peripheral blood. The receptors were gathered from a person aged 65-85 years with COVID-19, enrolled during active disease.

V and J are TRBV4-1 and TRBJ2-6; 9 bases map to TRBD1. V dropped 0 bases and J dropped 3; count of bases not matched to a gene: 9. The germline V gene has CDR1 MGHRA and CDR2 YSYEKL. The CDR3 contains 19 residues. The CDR3 reads CASSQDLGQGFVGANVLTF. The CDR3 DNA follows: TGCGCCAGCAGCCAAGATCTGGGACAGGGCTTTGTTGGGGCCAACGTCCTGACTTTC.

This clone has only one observation. This chain links TRBV3-1 (or the pseudogene TRBV3-2) with TRBJ1-5; D gene unclear. The CDR3 consists of 12 residues. V was cut by 7 bases and J by 4 bases, with 8 bases left in between. Germline V gene sequence: CDR1 LGHDT, CDR2 YNNKEL (reference sequence). The DNA for the CDR3 is TGTGCCAGCATCGGGGAGAATCAGCCCCAGCATTTT. Encoded protein: CASIGENQPQHF.

The gene calls are TRBV15 and TRBJ1-2; 7 nucleotides match TRBD1. There are 14 residues in the CDR3. Germline trimming cut 2 bases from V and 4 bases from J; bases unmatched to any gene: 4. Germline CDR1 and CDR2: LNHNV and YYDKDF (reference sequence). This CDR3 is CATSRKTGRYGYTF. The CDR3 coding sequence is TGTGCCACCAGCAGAAAGACAGGGCGCTATGGCTACACCTTC.

V is TRBV13 and J is TRBJ2-1; 8 positions match TRBD1. Germline V gives CDR1 PRHDT, CDR2 FYEKMQ (reference sequence). The CDR3 totals 16 residues. The ends lost 5 bases at V and 7 bases at J; junction bases unmatched: 13. The CDR3 DNA is TGTGCCAGCAGCGGGCGGGACAGGCGGGGATTAAATGAGCAGTTCTTC. It yields the protein CASSGRDRRGLNEQFF.

The V call is TRBV19, the J call TRBJ2-2; D is possibly TRBD2 (6 bases). The V gene's germline CDR1 is LNHDA and CDR2 SQIVND (reference sequence). Trimming shortened V by 7 bases and J by 0 bases, and 12 bases separated the two germline ends. This CDR3 region has 15 residues. CDR3 sequence reads: CASNRRVSNTGELFF. Written as DNA, the CDR3 is TGTGCCAGTAATAGGAGGGTATCGAACACCGGGGAGCTGTTTTTT.

This chain links TRBV7-9 with TRBJ1-4, with D uncertain. This CDR3 contains 13 residues. The V gene lost 1 base and the J gene lost 5 bases, with 5 bases spanning the gap. Germline lookup yields CDR1 SEHNR and CDR2 FQNEAQ (reference sequence). Here the CDR3 reads CASSLDSNEKLFF. The DNA of the CDR3 is TGTGCCAGCAGCTTAGACAGCAATGAAAAACTGTTTTTT.

The chain carries TRBV11-3 and TRBJ2-1; 9 positions agree with TRBD1. CDR1 is SGHNT, CDR2 YENEEA, per germline. This CDR3 is 16 amino acids long. J gave up 6 bases and V 7 bases, and 13 bases lay outside the gene matches. Here the CDR3 reads CASIQTAGTGLNEQFF. CDR3 DNA sequence: TGTGCCAGCATTCAAACGGCCGGGACAGGGCTCAATGAGCAGTTCTTC.

The table lists this clone with a count of one. J is TRBJ2-1 and V is TRBV7-9, with a possible D match to TRBD2 (6 bases). Deletions cut 0 bases from V and 6 bases from J, with 21 bases between. CDR1 SEHNR and CDR2 FQNEAQ come from the germline V gene (reference sequence). CDR3 length: 18 amino acids. Written as DNA, the CDR3 is TGTGCCAGCAGCTTAGCGCGGGGTAGGATAGCGAAGGTCAATGAGCAGTTCTTC. This translates into CASSLARGRIAKVNEQFF. Drawing the rest from reference TRBV7-9 and TRBJ2-1, the complete variable domain is DTGVSQNPRHKITKRGQNVTFRCDPISEHNRLYWYRQTLGQGPEFLTYFQNEAQLEKSRLLSDRFSAERPKGSFSTLEIQRTEQGDSAMYLCASSLARGRIAKVNEQFFGPGTRLTVL.

The chain joins TRBV19 to TRBJ1-1, with 7 bases lining up with TRBD1. The ends lost 5 bases at V and 2 bases at J; junction bases unmatched: 11. The CDR3 loop spans 16 amino acids. CDR1 is LNHDA and CDR2 is SQIVND in the germline V gene (reference sequence). CDR3 protein: CASSLRRDRPNTEAFF. For the CDR3, the DNA is TGTGCCAGTAGTCTCCGAAGGGACAGACCAAACACTGAAGCTTTCTTT.